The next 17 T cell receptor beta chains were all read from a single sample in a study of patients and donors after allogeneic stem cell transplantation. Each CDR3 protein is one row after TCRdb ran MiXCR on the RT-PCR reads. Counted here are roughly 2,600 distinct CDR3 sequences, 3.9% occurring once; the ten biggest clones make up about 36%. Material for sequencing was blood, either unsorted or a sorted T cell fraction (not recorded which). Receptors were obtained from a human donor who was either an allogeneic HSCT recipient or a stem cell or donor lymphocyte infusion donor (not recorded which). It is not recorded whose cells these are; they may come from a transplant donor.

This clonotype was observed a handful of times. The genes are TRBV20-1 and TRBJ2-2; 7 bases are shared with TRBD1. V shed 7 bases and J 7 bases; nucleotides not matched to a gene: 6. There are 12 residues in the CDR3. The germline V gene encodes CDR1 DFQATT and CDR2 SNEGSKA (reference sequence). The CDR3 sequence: CSVRGGYGELFF. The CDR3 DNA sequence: TGCAGTGTCAGAGGGGGCTACGGGGAGCTGTTTTTT.

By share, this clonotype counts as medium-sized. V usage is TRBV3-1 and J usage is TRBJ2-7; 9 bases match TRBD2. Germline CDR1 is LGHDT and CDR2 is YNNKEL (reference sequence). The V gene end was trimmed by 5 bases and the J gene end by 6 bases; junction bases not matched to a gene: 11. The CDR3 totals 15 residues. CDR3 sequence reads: CASSLPAGGTSEQYF. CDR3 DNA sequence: TGTGCCAGCAGCTTACCAGCGGGAGGTACCTCCGAGCAGTACTTC.

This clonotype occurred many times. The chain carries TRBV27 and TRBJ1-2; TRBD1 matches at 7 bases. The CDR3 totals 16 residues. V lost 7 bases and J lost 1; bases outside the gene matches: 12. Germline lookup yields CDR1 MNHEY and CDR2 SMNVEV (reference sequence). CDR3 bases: TGTGCCAGCAATTCCTTCCCGGGACAGAATAACTATGGCTACACCTTC. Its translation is CASNSFPGQNNYGYTF.

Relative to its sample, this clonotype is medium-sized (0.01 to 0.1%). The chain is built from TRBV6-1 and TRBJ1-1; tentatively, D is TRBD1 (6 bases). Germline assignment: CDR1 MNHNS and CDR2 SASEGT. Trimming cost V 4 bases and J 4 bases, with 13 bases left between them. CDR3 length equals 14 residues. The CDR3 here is CASSVGGMGTEAFF. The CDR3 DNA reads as TGTGCCAGCAGTGTAGGGGGTATGGGCACTGAAGCTTTCTTT.

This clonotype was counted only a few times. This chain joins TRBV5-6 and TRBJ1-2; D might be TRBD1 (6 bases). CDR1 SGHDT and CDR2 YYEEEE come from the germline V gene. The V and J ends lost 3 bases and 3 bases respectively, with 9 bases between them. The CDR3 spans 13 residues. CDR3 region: CASSSDSYYGYTF. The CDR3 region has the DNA TGTGCCAGCAGCTCGGACAGCTACTATGGCTACACCTTC.

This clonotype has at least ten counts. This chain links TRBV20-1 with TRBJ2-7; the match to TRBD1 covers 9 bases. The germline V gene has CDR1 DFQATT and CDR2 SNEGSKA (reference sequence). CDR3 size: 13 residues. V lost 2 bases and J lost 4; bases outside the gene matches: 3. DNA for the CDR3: TGCAGTGCTAGACCGGGACAGGGTTACGAGCAGTACTTC. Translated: CSARPGQGYEQYF.

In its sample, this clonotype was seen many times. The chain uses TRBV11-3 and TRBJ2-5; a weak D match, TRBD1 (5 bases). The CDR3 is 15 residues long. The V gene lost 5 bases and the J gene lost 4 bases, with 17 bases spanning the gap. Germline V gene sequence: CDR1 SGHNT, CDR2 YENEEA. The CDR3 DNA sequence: TGTGCCAGCAGCCACCCTACAGGAGTAGGAGAGACCCAGTACTTC. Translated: CASSHPTGVGETQYF. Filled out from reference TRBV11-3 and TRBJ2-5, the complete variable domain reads EAGVVQSPRYKIIEKKQPVAFWCNPISGHNTLYWYLQNLGQGPELLIRYENEEAVDDSQLPKDRFSAERLKGVDSTLKIQPAELGDSAVYLCASSHPTGVGETQYFGPGTRLLVL.

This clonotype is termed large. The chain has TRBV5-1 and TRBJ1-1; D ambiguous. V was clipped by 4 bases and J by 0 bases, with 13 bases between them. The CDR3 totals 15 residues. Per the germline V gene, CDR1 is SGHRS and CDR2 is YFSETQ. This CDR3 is CASSPLGNLNTEAFF. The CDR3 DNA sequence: TGCGCCAGCAGCCCCCTGGGGAACCTGAACACTGAAGCTTTCTTT.

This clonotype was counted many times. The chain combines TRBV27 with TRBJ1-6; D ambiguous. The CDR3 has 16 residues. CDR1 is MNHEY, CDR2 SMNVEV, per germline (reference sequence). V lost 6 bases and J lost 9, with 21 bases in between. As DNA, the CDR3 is TGTGCCAGCAGCTTTGGCAGCGGCCCGCACCTTTCACCCCTCCACTTT. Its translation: CASSFGSGPHLSPLHF.

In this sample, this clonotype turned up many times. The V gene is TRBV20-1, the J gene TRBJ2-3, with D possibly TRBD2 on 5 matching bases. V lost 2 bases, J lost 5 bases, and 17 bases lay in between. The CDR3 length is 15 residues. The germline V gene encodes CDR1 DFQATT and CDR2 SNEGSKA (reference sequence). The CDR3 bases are TGCAGTGCTAGACCAGCGGAAGCTCTACGAGATACGCAGTATTTT. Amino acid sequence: CSARPAEALRDTQYF.

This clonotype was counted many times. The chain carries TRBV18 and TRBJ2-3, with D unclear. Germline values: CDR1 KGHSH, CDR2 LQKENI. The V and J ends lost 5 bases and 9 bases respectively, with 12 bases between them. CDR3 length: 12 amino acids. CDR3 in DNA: TGTGCCAGCTCAAATCCCCGGCCGACGCAGTATTTT. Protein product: CASSNPRPTQYF.

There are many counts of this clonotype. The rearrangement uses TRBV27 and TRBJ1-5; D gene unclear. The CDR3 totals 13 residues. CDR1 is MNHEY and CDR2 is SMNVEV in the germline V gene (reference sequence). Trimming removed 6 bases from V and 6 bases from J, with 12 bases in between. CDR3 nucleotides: TGTGCCAGCAGGCCGAGGTCGGCTCAGCCCCAGCATTTT. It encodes CASRPRSAQPQHF.

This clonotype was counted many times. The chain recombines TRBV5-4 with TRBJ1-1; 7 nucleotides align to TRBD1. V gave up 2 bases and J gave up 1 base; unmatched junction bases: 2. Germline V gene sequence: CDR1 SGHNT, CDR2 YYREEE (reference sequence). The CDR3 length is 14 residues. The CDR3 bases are TGTGCCAGCAGCTTCCGGGACAGGAACACTGAAGCTTTCTTT. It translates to CASSFRDRNTEAFF.

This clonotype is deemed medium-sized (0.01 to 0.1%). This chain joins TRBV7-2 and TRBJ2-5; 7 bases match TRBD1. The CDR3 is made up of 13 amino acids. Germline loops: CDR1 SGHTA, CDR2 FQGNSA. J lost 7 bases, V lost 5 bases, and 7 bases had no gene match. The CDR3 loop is CASSPDRSGTQYF. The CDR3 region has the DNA TGTGCCAGCAGCCCGGACAGGTCAGGGACCCAGTACTTC.

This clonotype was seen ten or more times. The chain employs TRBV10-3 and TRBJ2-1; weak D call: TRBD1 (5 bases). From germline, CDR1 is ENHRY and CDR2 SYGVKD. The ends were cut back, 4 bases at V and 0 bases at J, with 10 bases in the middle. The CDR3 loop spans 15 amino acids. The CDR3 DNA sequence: TGTGCCATCAGTGGGCAGGGAAGCTCCTACAATGAGCAGTTCTTC. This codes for CAISGQGSSYNEQFF.

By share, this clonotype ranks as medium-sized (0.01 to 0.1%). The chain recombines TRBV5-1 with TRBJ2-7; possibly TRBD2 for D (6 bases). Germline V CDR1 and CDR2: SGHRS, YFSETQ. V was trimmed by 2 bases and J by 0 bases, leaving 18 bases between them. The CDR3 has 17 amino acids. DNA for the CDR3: TGCGCCAGCAGCTTATCAGGACCCTTCGGGGGCTCCTACGAGCAGTACTTC. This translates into CASSLSGPFGGSYEQYF. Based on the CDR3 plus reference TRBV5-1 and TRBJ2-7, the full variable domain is KAGVTQTPRYLIKTRGQQVTLSCSPISGHRSVSWYQQTPGQGLQFLFEYFSETQRNKGNFPGRFSGRQFSNSRSEMNVSTLELGDSALYLCASSLSGPFGGSYEQYFGPGTRLTVT.

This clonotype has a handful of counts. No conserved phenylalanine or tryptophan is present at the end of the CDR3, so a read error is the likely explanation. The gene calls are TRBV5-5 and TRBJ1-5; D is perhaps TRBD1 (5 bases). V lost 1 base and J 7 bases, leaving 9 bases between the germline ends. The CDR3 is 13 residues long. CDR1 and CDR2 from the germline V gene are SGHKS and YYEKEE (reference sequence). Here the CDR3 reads CASSLLWDQPQHL. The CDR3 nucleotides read TGTGCCAGCAGCTTGTTATGGGACCAGCCCCAGCATCTT.